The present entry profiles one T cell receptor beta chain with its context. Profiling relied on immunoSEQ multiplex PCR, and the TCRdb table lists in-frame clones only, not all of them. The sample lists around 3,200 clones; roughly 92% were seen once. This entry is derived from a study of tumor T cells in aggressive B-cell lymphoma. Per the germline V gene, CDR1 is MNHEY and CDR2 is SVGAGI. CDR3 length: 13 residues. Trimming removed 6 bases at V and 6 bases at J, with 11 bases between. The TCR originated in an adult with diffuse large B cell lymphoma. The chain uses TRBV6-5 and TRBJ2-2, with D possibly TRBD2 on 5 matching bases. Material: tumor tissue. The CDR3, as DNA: TGTGCCAGCAGCTACCGGAGGTCCGGGGAGCTGTTTTTT. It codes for CASSYRRSGELFF.